Below are 10 T cell receptor beta chains sequenced from a single sample in a study of spatial heterogeneity in lung cancer. Noted time point: sample taken at primary tumor resection. Sequencing covered unsorted whole RNA taken from tumor, nontumor lung or frozen PBMC. TCRdb processed the 5' RACE reads anew with MiXCR; each CDR3 protein has one entry. The repertoire holds under 4,500 distinct CDR3 sequences, with roughly 9.8% as singletons. Material: PBMCs, obtained at surgery. The receptor source for this set is a male donor with early-stage non-small cell lung cancer.

This clonotype was found many times. The genes are TRBV4-2 and TRBJ1-2; TRBD1 might be the D (5 bases). The CDR3 covers 13 residues. With 1 base removed from V and 8 bases from J, the gap between germline ends came to 11 bases. Looked up from germline, CDR1 is LGHNA and CDR2 is YNFKEQ. In DNA form, the CDR3 reads TGTGCCAGCAGCCAAGTAGGGGACGGAGGCTACACCTTC. Protein sequence: CASSQVGDGGYTF.

By share, this clonotype counts as large. The chain is built from TRBV7-2 and TRBJ2-5; 7 bases match TRBD2. This CDR3 spans 13 amino acids. Per the germline V gene, CDR1 is SGHTA and CDR2 is FQGNSA. With V trimmed by 5 bases and J by 4 bases, 4 bases remained unmatched. CDR3 nucleotide sequence: TGTGCCAGCAGCACGGGAGGCCGAGAGACCCAGTACTTC. Its translation: CASSTGGRETQYF.

Notes on this clonotype: A much larger clonotype is one base distant, so this may be a read error. The rearrangement uses TRBV7-9 and TRBJ2-3; D possibly corresponds to TRBD2 (6 bases). Germline CDR1 reads SEHNR; CDR2 reads FQNEAQ (reference sequence). This CDR3 comprises 15 residues. V shed 5 bases and J shed 4 bases, with 16 bases lying between them. The CDR3 spells CASSVQGLSSDTQYF. In DNA form, the CDR3 reads TGTGCCAGCAGCGTCCAGGGACTTAGCTCAGATACGCAGTATTTT.

In its sample, this clonotype is hyperexpanded. The CDR3: CASSQPTPFRRGTGNTIYF. CDR3 nucleotides: TGTGCCAGCAGCCAACCGACACCGTTTAGGAGGGGTACTGGAAACACCATATATTTT. The chain recombines TRBV14 with TRBJ1-3; tentative D call: TRBD1 (5 bases). Germline V gives CDR1 SGHDN, CDR2 FVKESK. The CDR3 sequence is 19 residues long. Trimming pared 2 bases from V and 2 bases from J, leaving 22 bases between.

The J gene is TRBJ2-7, the V gene TRBV7-6; TRBD1 is a possible D gene (6 bases). In germline, CDR1 is SGHVS, CDR2 FNYEAQ. This CDR3 region has 16 residues. V was pared by 1 base and J by 7 bases, with 20 bases between. The CDR3 reads CASSLGGPVTVNEQYF. The CDR3, as DNA: TGTGCCAGCAGCTTAGGGGGGCCCGTGACAGTAAATGAGCAGTACTTC.

This clonotype came up many times. The rearrangement joins TRBV7-9 to TRBJ2-2; D is uncertain. Trimming shortened V by 4 bases and J by 0 bases, and 15 bases separated the two germline ends. Germline loops: CDR1 SEHNR, CDR2 FQNEAQ (reference sequence). The CDR3 sequence is 17 residues long. The CDR3 sequence: CASSYEWSWANTGELFF. The CDR3 nucleotides are TGTGCCAGCAGCTACGAGTGGAGTTGGGCGAACACCGGGGAGCTGTTTTTT.

In its sample, this clonotype was seen many times. The chain is built from TRBV7-9 and TRBJ2-3; possible D gene TRBD1, 6 bases. The CDR3 length is 15 residues. The V gene's germline CDR1 is SEHNR and CDR2 FQNEAQ (reference sequence). V was cut by 5 bases and J by 2 bases, with 14 bases left in between. The CDR3: CASSIQGTATDTQYF. The CDR3 DNA reads TGTGCCAGCAGCATACAGGGTACGGCCACAGATACGCAGTATTTT.

This clonotype was counted ten times or more. DNA of the CDR3: TGTGCCAGCAGCTTAGTTTCACTTGGGGGGGAGCAGTACTTC. Protein sequence: CASSLVSLGGEQYF. The rearrangement uses TRBV11-2 and TRBJ2-7; weak D call: TRBD2 (6 bases). Germline V gives CDR1 SGHAT, CDR2 FQNNGV. V lost 1 base and J lost 7, with 14 bases in between. The CDR3 length is 14 residues.

This clonotype has at least ten counts. V is TRBV27 and J is TRBJ1-2; D unclear. This CDR3 spans 13 amino acids. Trimming took off 2 bases at V and 4 bases at J, with 8 bases between the two ends. Per germline, CDR1 MNHEY and CDR2 SMNVEV (reference sequence). CDR3 bases: TGTGCCAGCAGTTTAAGGACTTCCTATGGCTACACCTTC. It specifies CASSLRTSYGYTF.

The chain has TRBV4-3 and TRBJ1-6; 9 bases are a match to TRBD1. CDR3 size: 15 residues. V lost 4 bases, J lost 5 bases, and 3 bases stayed unmatched. Looked up from germline, CDR1 is LGHNA and CDR2 is YSLEER. The CDR3 DNA is TGCGCCAGCAGCCCCGGGACAGGGAATAATTCACCCCTCCACTTT. It specifies CASSPGTGNNSPLHF.